Below, 3 T cell receptor beta chains from the same sample are listed, as sequenced in a study of cytomegalovirus exposure and HLA in healthy donors. Use of 60 Vbeta and 13 Jbeta primers characterized the PCR. Clones were read by immunoSEQ multiplex PCR, and TCRdb kept only the in-frame ones, dropping some. The table lists about 180,000 clones, about 80% of them singletons. Sequencing was performed on PBMCs. These receptors were obtained from a man aged 55 to 70 in good health and CMV-seronegative.

The chain recombines TRBV9 with TRBJ2-1; 8 nucleotides align to TRBD2. Losses at the gene ends were 1 base for V and 7 bases for J; bases not matched to a gene: 13. Germline V gives CDR1 SGDLS, CDR2 YYNGEE. This CDR3 contains 17 residues. The CDR3: CASSVTAIPSGSNEQFF. CDR3 in DNA: TGTGCCAGCAGCGTAACAGCTATACCTAGCGGGTCTAATGAGCAGTTCTTC.

In this sample, this clone turned up a few times. V usage is TRBV5-1 and J usage is TRBJ2-7, with D unclear. The CDR3 is made up of 13 amino acids. Trimming cost V 4 bases and J 6 bases, with 14 bases left between them. Germline V gives CDR1 SGHRS, CDR2 YFSETQ. The CDR3 coding sequence is TGCGCCAGCAGCCCGCCTAGGTTCGGCGAGCAGTACTTC. Amino acids: CASSPPRFGEQYF. The full variable domain, completed using reference TRBV5-1 and TRBJ2-7, is KAGVTQTPRYLIKTRGQQVTLSCSPISGHRSVSWYQQTPGQGLQFLFEYFSETQRNKGNFPGRFSGRQFSNSRSEMNVSTLELGDSALYLCASSPPRFGEQYFGPGTRLTVT.

The chain combines TRBV7-3 with TRBJ2-3, with 8 positions matching TRBD2. Germline-derived CDR1 and CDR2 are SGHTA and FQGTGA. The CDR3 is 14 amino acids. Trimming at V came to 5 bases and at J to 4 bases, leaving 5 bases not matched to a gene. The CDR3 nucleotides are TGTGCCAGCAGCCCGGGAGGGCCGCCAGATACGCAGTATTTT. It yields the protein CASSPGGPPDTQYF. Supplemented by reference TRBV7-3 and TRBJ2-3, the full variable domain reads GAGVSQTPSNKVTEKGKYVELRCDPISGHTALYWYRQSLGQGPEFLIYFQGTGAADDSGLPNDRFFAVRPEGSVSTLKIQRTERGDSAVYLCASSPGGPPDTQYFGPGTRLTVL.